This T cell receptor beta chain was found in a study of blood T cell repertoires in COVID-19. Germline CDR1 MNHEY, CDR2 SVGAGI. V shed 6 bases and J shed 3 bases, with 18 bases lying between them. The CDR3 is 15 residues long. Assay: immunoSEQ multiplex PCR; the TCRdb copy retains only in-frame clones and omits some. The table records about 160,000 clones, 85% of them present only once. The sequencing input was peripheral blood. The source is a human donor with acute or convalescent COVID-19. The donor label of this sample is uncertain. The V call is TRBV6-5, the J call TRBJ2-7, with D possibly matching TRBD2 (7 bases). CDR3 in amino acids: CASRIGEGGVYEQYF. CDR3 nucleotide sequence: TGTGCCAGCAGGATAGGGGAGGGGGGGGTCTACGAGCAGTACTTC.